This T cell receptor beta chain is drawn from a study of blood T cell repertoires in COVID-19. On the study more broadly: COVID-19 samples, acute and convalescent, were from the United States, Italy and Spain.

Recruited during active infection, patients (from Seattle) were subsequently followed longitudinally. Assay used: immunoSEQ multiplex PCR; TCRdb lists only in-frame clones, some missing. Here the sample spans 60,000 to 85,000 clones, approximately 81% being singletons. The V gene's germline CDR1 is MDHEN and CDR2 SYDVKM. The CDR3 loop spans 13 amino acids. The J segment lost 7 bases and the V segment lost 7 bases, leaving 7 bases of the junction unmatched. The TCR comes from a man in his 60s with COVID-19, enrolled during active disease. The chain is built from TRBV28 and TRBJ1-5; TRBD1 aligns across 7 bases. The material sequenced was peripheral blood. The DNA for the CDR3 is TGTGCCAGCAAGGAGGGGGCAGGACAGCCCCAGCATTTT. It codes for CASKEGAGQPQHF.